This TCR beta chain was identified in a study of blood T cell repertoires in COVID-19. Only in-frame clones appear in the TCRdb table, and some are missing; sequencing was by immunoSEQ multiplex PCR. The table has under 250,000 clones, roughly 78% seen once. The CDR3 loop spans 16 amino acids. The V and J ends lost 5 bases and 4 bases, in that order; junction bases with no gene match: 11. Per the germline V gene, CDR1 is WNHNN and CDR2 is SYGVQD (reference sequence). The receptor was isolated from a middle-aged woman with acute or convalescent COVID-19. This chain uses TRBV10-1 with TRBJ1-1; 9 positions agree with TRBD1. Sequenced input: peripheral blood. The CDR3 is CASSSLITGGGTEAFF. CDR3 DNA sequence: TGCGCCAGCAGTAGCTTGATTACAGGGGGCGGCACTGAAGCTTTCTTT.